The source of this T cell receptor (beta chain) is a study of immune evolution from preneoplasia to lung adenocarcinoma. Overall study results and limits: Normal lung had the highest top T cell clone frequencies.

Premalignant or tumor cells were enriched by macro-dissection after pathologic assessment. The CDR3 sequence is 14 residues long. CDR1 is MGHDK, CDR2 SYGVNS, per germline. Using immunoSEQ multiplex PCR, the repertoire was profiled, and TCRdb retains in-frame clones only, with some absent. The sample contains fewer than 6,500 clones, approximately 73% of which appear only once. In the case of this clone: Antigen: not known.

The sample comprised FFPE lung adenocarcinoma in situ tissue. This receptor was obtained from an older donor with lung adenocarcinoma. The gene calls are TRBV25-1 and TRBJ1-6; D call uncertain. This CDR3 reads CAFPPRSYNSPLHF. The DNA of the CDR3 is TGTGCGTTCCCCCCCCGCTCCTATAATTCACCCCTCCACTTT. Variable domain in full (rest from reference TRBV25-1 and TRBJ1-6): EADIYQTPRYLVIGTGKKITLECSQTMGHDKMYWYQQDPGMELHLIHYSYGVNSTEKGDLSSESTVSRIRTEHFPLTLESARPSHTSQYLCAFPPRSYNSPLHFGNGTRLTVT.